These T cell receptor beta chains were read from a single sample in a study of shared clonotypes between healthy human individuals. The repertoire was sequenced with immunoSEQ multiplex PCR; TCRdb's copy has only in-frame clones and lacks some. The table lists about 2.4 million clones, 80% to 95% of them singletons. Sequenced input: naive CD4+ T cells from PBMCs. These receptors all come from a young man in good health. Some clones in this sample may be carry-over from other donors' samples. Each CDR3 is given with its conserved first and last residue. Fields, in order: J gene, CDR3 length, V gene, D gene, clone size, CDR3 protein, CDR3 DNA. The D gene is left open where the match is weak. Size is omitted from some rows. Given values are once, few, many or a class for expanded clones.

TRBJ2-7 14 TRBV9 NA NA CASSARQGTSEQYF TGTGCCAGCAGCGCCCGGCAGGGTACATCCGAGCAGTACTTC
TRBJ2-7 13 TRBV29-1 NA once CSVIGSTSYEQYF TGCAGCGTAATTGGCTCGACTAGCTACGAGCAGTACTTC
TRBJ1-1 15 TRBV11-2 TRBD1 few CASSQRTGVYTEAFF TGTGCCAGCAGCCAACGGACAGGGGTTTACACTGAAGCTTTCTTT
TRBJ2-1 14 TRBV5-1 TRBD2 NA CASSQLAGYNEQFF TGCGCCAGCAGCCAGCTAGCGGGGTACAATGAGCAGTTCTTC
TRBJ2-7 12 TRBV6-6 NA NA CASSYGGIEQYF TGTGCCAGCAGTTACGGGGGCATCGAGCAGTACTTC
TRBJ2-2 13 TRBV27 TRBD1 NA CASRGQDTGELFF TGTGCCAGCAGGGGACAGGATACCGGGGAGCTGTTTTTT
TRBJ2-1 16 TRBV15 NA NA CATSRGGRASYNEQFF TGTGCCACCAGCAGGGGGGGCAGGGCCTCCTACAATGAGCAGTTCTTC
TRBJ1-5 17 TRBV19 NA NA CASSIGPDRKLDQPQHF TGTGCCAGTAGTATTGGCCCGGACAGAAAACTAGATCAGCCCCAGCATTTT
TRBJ2-2 15 TRBV7-3 NA NA CASSTKYANTGELFF TGTGCCAGCAGCACGAAATACGCGAACACCGGGGAGCTGTTTTTT
TRBJ1-2 14 TRBV5-1 NA NA CASSLDRPLVGYTF TGCGCCAGCAGCTTGGACAGACCACTAGTTGGCTACACCTTC
TRBJ1-1 15 TRBV7-9 NA NA CASSPMPPKNTEAFF TGTGCCAGCAGTCCCATGCCCCCGAAGAACACTGAAGCTTTCTTT
TRBJ2-5 15 TRBV11-2 NA NA CASSLGVGSQETQYF TGTGCCAGCAGCCTAGGTGTCGGGAGCCAAGAGACCCAGTACTTC
TRBJ2-2 16 TRBV9 TRBD1 NA CASSVQPDRGSGELFF TGTGCCAGCAGCGTCCAACCAGACAGGGGATCCGGGGAGCTGTTTTTT
TRBJ2-3 16 TRBV18 TRBD2 NA CASSPPGLEGADTQYF TGTGCCAGCTCACCACCCGGACTAGAGGGCGCAGATACGCAGTATTTT
TRBJ1-2 18 TRBV19 TRBD1 NA CASCPSGTADLLFYGYTF TGTGCCAGTTGCCCTTCTGGGACAGCTGACCTTCTTTTCTATGGCTACACCTTC
TRBJ2-6 14 TRBV29-1 NA NA CSVQDHSGANVLTF TGCAGCGTTCAAGACCACTCTGGGGCCAACGTCCTGACTTTC
TRBJ1-5 15 TRBV28 NA NA CASRAQGQGNQPQHF TGTGCCAGCCGCGCCCAGGGGCAGGGAAATCAGCCCCAGCATTTT
TRBJ2-1 16 TRBV5-1 TRBD1 NA CASSLARDSWGNEQFF TGCGCCAGCAGCTTGGCCCGGGACAGTTGGGGGAATGAGCAGTTCTTC
TRBJ1-2 13 TRBV7-9 NA once CASSSGTYYGYTF TGTGCCAGCAGCTCAGGAACTTACTATGGCTACACCTTC
TRBJ1-2 14 TRBV7-9 TRBD1 NA CASSPRTGNYGYTF TGTGCCAGCAGCCCCCGGACAGGGAACTATGGCTACACCTTC
TRBJ2-7 11 TRBV28 NA NA CAIAGNYEQYF TGTGCCATCGCAGGGAACTACGAGCAGTACTTC
TRBJ2-7 15 TRBV15 TRBD2 NA CATSRSSGLGYEQYF TGTGCCACCAGCAGGAGCTCGGGACTAGGGTACGAGCAGTACTTC
TRBJ2-3 17 TRBV4-1 TRBD2 NA CASSQEVLAGGLVTQYF TGCGCCAGCAGCCAAGAGGTACTAGCGGGAGGTCTAGTTACGCAGTATTTT